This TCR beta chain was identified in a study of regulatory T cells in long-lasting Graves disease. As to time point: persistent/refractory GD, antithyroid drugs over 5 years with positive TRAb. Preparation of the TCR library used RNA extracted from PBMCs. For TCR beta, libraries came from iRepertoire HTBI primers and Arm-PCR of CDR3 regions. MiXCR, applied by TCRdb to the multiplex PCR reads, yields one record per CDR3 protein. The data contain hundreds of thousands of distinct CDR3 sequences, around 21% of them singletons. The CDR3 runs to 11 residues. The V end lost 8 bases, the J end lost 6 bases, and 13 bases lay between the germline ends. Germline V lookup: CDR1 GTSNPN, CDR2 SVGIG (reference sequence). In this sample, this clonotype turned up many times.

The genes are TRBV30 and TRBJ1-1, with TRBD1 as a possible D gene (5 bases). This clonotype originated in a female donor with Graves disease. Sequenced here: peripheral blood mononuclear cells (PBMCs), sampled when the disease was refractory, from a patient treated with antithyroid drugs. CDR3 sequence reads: CAGGTASEAFF. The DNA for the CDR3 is TGTGCCGGGGGGACGGCGTCTGAAGCTTTCTTT.